These 27 T cell receptor beta chains came from one sample sequenced in a study of metastatic and nonmetastatic thyroid tumors. All patients were untreated before thyroid surgery. TCRdb re-called the PCR reads with MiXCR. This sample carries under 20,000 clones, approximately 20% of them seen once, and the ten largest clones take more than 15%. Sequenced material: tumor tissue. These receptors all stem from a female donor with papillary thyroid cancer or a benign thyroid nodule (not recorded which). Some clones in this sample may be carry-over from other donors' samples.

This chain connects TRBV5-1 to TRBJ2-2; 11 nucleotides align to TRBD2. The V and J ends lost 0 bases and 7 bases, in that order; junction bases with no gene match: 5. Germline lookup yields CDR1 SGHRS and CDR2 YFSETQ. The CDR3 totals 16 residues. The CDR3 nucleotides read TGCGCCAGCAGCTTGGTGACTAGCGGGAACGGCGGGGAGCTGTTTTTT. Translating gives CASSLVTSGNGGELFF.

This clone was counted many times. The sample contains more than one DNA sequence encoding this CDR3. J is TRBJ2-3 and V is TRBV5-1; weak D call: TRBD2 (6 bases). Trimming left V 7 bases short and J 4 bases short, with 22 bases between. Germline loops: CDR1 SGHRS, CDR2 YFSETQ. The CDR3 loop spans 16 amino acids. The CDR3 DNA follows: TGCGCCAGCTATCTAAATAACGGGCGGGGCGCAGATACGCAGTATTTT. As protein: CASYLNNGRGADTQYF.

This clone was observed at least ten times. The chain couples TRBV7-3 to TRBJ2-2; TRBD2 matches at 10 bases. The CDR3 runs 16 residues. V lost 4 bases, J lost 5 bases, and 7 bases stayed unmatched. The V gene's germline CDR1 is SGHTA and CDR2 FQGTGA. The CDR3 loop reads CASSSLAGVETGELFF. Written as DNA, the CDR3 is TGTGCCAGCAGCTCCCTAGCGGGAGTGGAAACCGGGGAGCTGTTTTTT.

This clone has more than one count but fewer than ten. The chain has TRBV6-1 and TRBJ1-1; weak D call: TRBD1 (5 bases). Germline V CDR1 and CDR2: MNHNS, SASEGT. The CDR3 consists of 12 residues. Trimming pared 4 bases from V and 4 bases from J, leaving 7 bases between. CDR3 sequence reads: CASSAGGTEAFF. CDR3 nucleotides: TGTGCCAGCAGTGCCGGGGGCACTGAAGCTTTCTTT.

This clone qualifies as medium-sized. V and J are TRBV12-3 or TRBV12-4 and TRBJ2-3; unclear D gene. The CDR3 covers 14 residues. V lost 2 bases and J 4 bases, leaving 10 bases between the germline ends. CDR3 nucleotides: TGTGCCAGCAGTTTAATCAGCACGGCAGATACGCAGTATTTT. Translating it yields CASSLISTADTQYF.

Concerning this clone itself: A read error may account for a junction end that differs from germline. V and J are TRBV11-1 and TRBJ1-5, with 8 bases fitting TRBD1. CDR3 length: 16 amino acids. Germline V gene data show CDR1 as SGHAT and CDR2 as FQDESV (reference sequence). The CDR3 is CASSLIQGGGNKPQHF. CDR3 sequence (DNA): TGTGCCAGCAGCCTTATACAGGGGGGAGGCAATAAGCCACAGCATTTT.

The chain employs TRBV28 and TRBJ2-1, with unresolved D. V dropped 6 bases and J dropped 6 bases, with 9 bases sitting between them. The germline V gene has CDR1 MDHEN and CDR2 SYDVKM. This CDR3 region has 12 residues. This chain's CDR3 is CASSLASNEQFF. CDR3 DNA sequence: TGTGCCAGCAGCCTTGCCAGCAATGAGCAGTTCTTC. Supplemented by reference TRBV28 and TRBJ2-1, the full variable domain reads DVKVTQSSRYLVKRTGEKVFLECVQDMDHENMFWYRQDPGLGLRLIYFSYDVKMKEKGDIPEGYSVSREKKERFSLILESASTNQTSMYLCASSLASNEQFFGPGTRLTVL.

This chain connects TRBV10-1 to TRBJ1-2; D is ambiguous. Looked up from germline, CDR1 is WNHNN and CDR2 is SYGVQD (reference sequence). The CDR3 loop spans 12 amino acids. Deletions cut 4 bases from V and 0 bases from J, with 3 bases between. Here the CDR3 DNA reads TGCGCCAGCAGTGCTACTAACTATGGCTACACCTTC. Its protein product is CASSATNYGYTF.

This clone was counted between two and nine times. The V call is TRBV28, the J call TRBJ2-7; 7 bases align to TRBD1. CDR1 and CDR2 (germline): MDHEN, SYDVKM. CDR3 length: 14 amino acids. The trim removed 5 bases at V and 3 bases at J, leaving 7 bases unmatched. The chain's CDR3 is CASSARDRYYEQYF. The DNA of the CDR3 is TGTGCCAGCAGTGCCCGGGACAGATACTACGAGCAGTACTTC.

There are many counts of this clone. The V gene is TRBV9, the J gene TRBJ1-4, with D uncertain. The CDR3 consists of 16 residues. V was shortened by 4 bases and J by 7 bases, with 20 bases between the two germline ends. Germline values: CDR1 SGDLS, CDR2 YYNGEE. CDR3 residues: CASSLQGSLRGEKLFF. The CDR3 DNA sequence: TGTGCCAGCAGCCTTCAAGGCTCCCTTCGAGGTGAAAAACTGTTTTTT.

This clone was found a few times. The V gene is TRBV6-1, the J gene TRBJ1-1; the D is unclear. V was pared by 6 bases and J by 8 bases, with 25 bases between. In germline, CDR1 is MNHNS, CDR2 SASEGT. The CDR3 is 16 residues long. For the CDR3, the DNA is TGTGCCAGCAGCTCCGCCCGGGTGGGTAGGAGGTCCGAAGCTTTCTTT. Residues: CASSSARVGRRSEAFF.

The chain employs TRBV20-1 and TRBJ2-1; 8 bases map to TRBD2. Germline values: CDR1 DFQATT, CDR2 SNEGSKA (reference sequence). With V trimmed by 0 bases and J by 8 bases, 9 bases remained unmatched. The CDR3 contains 15 residues. The CDR3 sequence: CSARDNAGLGDEQFF. The CDR3 DNA follows: TGCAGTGCTAGAGATAACGCGGGACTAGGTGATGAGCAGTTCTTC.

This clone was observed a handful of times. The V and J genes are TRBV6-2 or TRBV6-3 and TRBJ2-2; 9 nucleotides agree with TRBD2. Trimming at V came to 2 bases and at J to 5 bases, leaving 6 bases not matched to a gene. The CDR3 totals 16 residues. The germline V gene encodes CDR1 MNHEY and CDR2 SVGEGT. In DNA, the CDR3 is TGTGCCAGCAGTTACCCTAGCGGGGCGGGAACCGGGGAGCTGTTTTTT. Translated: CASSYPSGAGTGELFF.

In its sample, this clone was seen many times. The rearrangement joins TRBV29-1 to TRBJ2-1; tentative D call: TRBD2 (6 bases). Deletions cut 8 bases from V and 7 bases from J, with 12 bases between. The length of the CDR3 is 11 residues. The germline gives CDR1 SQVTM, CDR2 ANQGSEA. The CDR3 protein is CSSREPNEQFF. Written as DNA, the CDR3 is TGCAGCTCACGGGAGCCGAATGAGCAGTTCTTC.

This clone appeared many times. Other DNA sequences from this sample encode an identical CDR3 as well. The chain's CDR3 is CASGGLGYEQYF. The DNA for the CDR3 is TGTGCCAGCGGGGGACTCGGCTACGAGCAGTACTTC. The chain combines TRBV9 with TRBJ2-7; TRBD2 is a possible D gene (6 bases). Germline CDR1 reads SGDLS; CDR2 reads YYNGEE. V lost 7 bases, J lost 3 bases, and 11 bases lay in between. The CDR3 length is 12 residues.

This clone was detected ten times or more. The rearrangement links TRBV20-1 to TRBJ1-2, with D maybe TRBD1 (6 bases). The germline gives CDR1 DFQATT, CDR2 SNEGSKA (reference sequence). This CDR3 spans 14 amino acids. V lost 3 bases and J lost 4, with 15 bases in between. This CDR3 reads CSASGQSLLYGYTF. In DNA form, the CDR3 reads TGCAGTGCTAGTGGACAGTCTCTACTCTATGGCTACACCTTC.

This rearrangement joins TRBV28 to TRBJ1-1; possibly TRBD1 for D (5 bases). This CDR3 has 14 residues. The ends were cut back, 5 bases at V and 2 bases at J, with 12 bases in the middle. Germline-derived CDR1 and CDR2 are MDHEN and SYDVKM. The CDR3 spells CASSPQGSNTEAFF. The CDR3, as DNA: TGTGCCAGCAGTCCTCAGGGTAGCAACACTGAAGCTTTCTTT. Looking up the rest from reference TRBV28 and TRBJ1-1 gives the full variable domain: DVKVTQSSRYLVKRTGEKVFLECVQDMDHENMFWYRQDPGLGLRLIYFSYDVKMKEKGDIPEGYSVSREKKERFSLILESASTNQTSMYLCASSPQGSNTEAFFGQGTRLTVV.

V is TRBV3-1 and J is TRBJ2-7, with 8 bases aligning to TRBD1. The junction had 6 bases not matched to a gene; V was cut back by 1 base and J by 4 bases. CDR3 length equals 15 residues. Looked up from germline, CDR1 is LGHDT and CDR2 is YNNKEL (reference sequence). The CDR3 loop is CASSQGPDRVYEQYF. The DNA of the CDR3 is TGTGCCAGCAGCCAAGGACCGGACAGGGTATACGAGCAGTACTTC.

V and J are TRBV20-1 and TRBJ2-1; 8 positions agree with TRBD1. The CDR3 has 14 residues. V was pared by 3 bases and J by 7 bases, with 8 bases of the junction left unmatched. The germline CDR1 and CDR2 sequences are DFQATT and SNEGSKA (reference sequence). The CDR3 spells CSASNRGEGNEQFF. For the CDR3, the DNA is TGCAGTGCTAGTAACAGGGGGGAAGGGAATGAGCAGTTCTTC.

Concerning this clone itself: A much larger clone lies one base from this, so it may be a read error. This sequence joins TRBV27 and TRBJ2-1; D is possibly TRBD2 (5 bases). CDR1 MNHEY and CDR2 SMNVEV come from the germline V gene (reference sequence). The CDR3 consists of 13 residues. This CDR3 reads CASSWSGHGEHFF. CDR3 coding DNA: TGTGCCAGCAGTTGGAGCGGTCACGGTGAGCATTTCTTC.

This clone counts as medium-sized. The chain joins TRBV5-1 to TRBJ2-7; 8 bases are a match to TRBD2. CDR1 SGHRS and CDR2 YFSETQ come from the germline V gene. Unmatched junction bases numbered 7, after V lost 0 bases and J lost 2 bases. This CDR3 comprises 16 residues. The DNA of the CDR3 is TGCGCCAGCAGCTTGGGTCCGGGACTAGGCACCTACGAGCAGTACTTC. It specifies CASSLGPGLGTYEQYF.

In this sample, this clone turned up many times. The chain employs TRBV15 and TRBJ1-1; D call uncertain. Looked up from germline, CDR1 is LNHNV and CDR2 is YYDKDF (reference sequence). CDR3 length: 12 amino acids. The V and J ends lost 3 bases and 11 bases respectively, with 13 bases between them. The CDR3 DNA follows: TGTGCCACCAGCAGGGAAAGAATGAGGGCTTTCTTT. This translates into CATSRERMRAFF.

This clone was detected ten times or more. V and J are TRBV30 and TRBJ2-7; the D is unclear. V was clipped by 1 base and J by 3 bases, with 7 bases between them. CDR3 length equals 12 residues. CDR1 and CDR2 from the germline V gene are GTSNPN and SVGIG (reference sequence). The CDR3 is CAWSADVYEQYF. In DNA form, the CDR3 reads TGTGCCTGGAGTGCCGACGTCTACGAGCAGTACTTC.

This clone was observed a few times. This rearrangement joins TRBV28 to TRBJ2-7; a weak D match, TRBD1 (5 bases). The germline V gene encodes CDR1 MDHEN and CDR2 SYDVKM. The CDR3 is 14 residues long. Deletions cut 4 bases from V and 2 bases from J, with 12 bases between. The chain's CDR3 is CASSSQGPPYEQYF. Written as DNA, the CDR3 is TGTGCCAGCAGTTCGCAGGGCCCCCCCTACGAGCAGTACTTC.

The rearrangement links TRBV5-1 to TRBJ2-3; D gene unclear. CDR1 and CDR2 from the germline V gene are SGHRS and YFSETQ. The CDR3 covers 13 residues. V was cut by 4 bases and J by 0 bases, with 6 bases left in between. The CDR3 sequence: CASSEDSTDTQYF. For the CDR3, the DNA is TGCGCCAGCAGCGAGGATAGCACAGATACGCAGTATTTT.

The table lists this clone with many counts. J is TRBJ2-3 and V is TRBV30; no clear D. The ends were cut back, 1 base at V and 8 bases at J, with 4 bases in the middle. Germline CDR1 reads GTSNPN; CDR2 reads SVGIG (reference sequence). This CDR3 comprises 10 residues. In DNA, the CDR3 is TGTGCCTGGAGTGGACCTACGCAGTATTTT. It yields the protein CAWSGPTQYF.

This clone rates as medium-sized (0.01 to 0.1%). V usage is TRBV30 and J usage is TRBJ2-7; 10 bases are a match to TRBD1. V dropped 1 base and J dropped 0; count of bases not matched to a gene: 3. The CDR3 has 15 amino acids. Germline V gene sequence: CDR1 GTSNPN, CDR2 SVGIG (reference sequence). CDR3 loop: CAWSEGQGYSYEQYF. As DNA, the CDR3 is TGTGCCTGGAGTGAGGGACAGGGGTACTCCTACGAGCAGTACTTC.